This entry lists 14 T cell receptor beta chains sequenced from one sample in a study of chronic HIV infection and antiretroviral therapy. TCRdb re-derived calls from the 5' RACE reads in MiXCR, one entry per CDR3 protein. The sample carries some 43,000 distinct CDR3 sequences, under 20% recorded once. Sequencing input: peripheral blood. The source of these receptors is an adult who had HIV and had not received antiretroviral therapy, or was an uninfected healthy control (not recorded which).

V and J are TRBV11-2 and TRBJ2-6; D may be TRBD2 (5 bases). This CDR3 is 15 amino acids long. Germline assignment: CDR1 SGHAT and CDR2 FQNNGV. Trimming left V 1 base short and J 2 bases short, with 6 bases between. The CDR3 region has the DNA TGTGCCAGCAGCTTAGCGGGGACTGGGGCCAACGTCCTGACTTTC. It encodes CASSLAGTGANVLTF.

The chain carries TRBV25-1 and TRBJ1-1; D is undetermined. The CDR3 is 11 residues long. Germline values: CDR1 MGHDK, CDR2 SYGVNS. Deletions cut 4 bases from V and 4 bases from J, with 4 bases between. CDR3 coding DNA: TGTGCCAGCAGTGTGGGCACTGAAGCTTTCTTT. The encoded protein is CASSVGTEAFF.

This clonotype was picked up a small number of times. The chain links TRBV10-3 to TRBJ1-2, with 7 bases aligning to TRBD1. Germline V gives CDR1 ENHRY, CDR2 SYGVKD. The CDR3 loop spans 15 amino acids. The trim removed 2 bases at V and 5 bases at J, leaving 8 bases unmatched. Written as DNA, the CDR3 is TGTGCCATCAGTGAGACTTTGACAGGGATTTATGGCTACACCTTC. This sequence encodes CAISETLTGIYGYTF.

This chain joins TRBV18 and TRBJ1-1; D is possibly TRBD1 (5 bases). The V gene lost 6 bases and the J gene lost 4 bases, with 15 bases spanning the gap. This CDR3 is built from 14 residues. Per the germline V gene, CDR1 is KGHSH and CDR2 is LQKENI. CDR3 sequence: CASSAGRRRTEAFF. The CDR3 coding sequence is TGTGCCAGCTCCGCAGGGAGGCGGCGCACTGAAGCTTTCTTT.

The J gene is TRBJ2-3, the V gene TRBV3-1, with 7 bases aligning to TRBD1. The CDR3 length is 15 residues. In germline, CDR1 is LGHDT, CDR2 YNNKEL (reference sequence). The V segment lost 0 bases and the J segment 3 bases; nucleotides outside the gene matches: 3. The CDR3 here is CASSQDPTGTDTQYF. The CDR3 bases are TGTGCCAGCAGCCAAGATCCGACAGGGACAGATACGCAGTATTTT.

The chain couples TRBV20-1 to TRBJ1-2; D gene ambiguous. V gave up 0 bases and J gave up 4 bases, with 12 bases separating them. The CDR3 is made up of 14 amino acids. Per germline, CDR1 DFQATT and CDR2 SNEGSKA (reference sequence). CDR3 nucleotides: TGCAGTGCTAGAGATCGTGGGCAGTTCTATGGCTACACCTTC. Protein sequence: CSARDRGQFYGYTF.

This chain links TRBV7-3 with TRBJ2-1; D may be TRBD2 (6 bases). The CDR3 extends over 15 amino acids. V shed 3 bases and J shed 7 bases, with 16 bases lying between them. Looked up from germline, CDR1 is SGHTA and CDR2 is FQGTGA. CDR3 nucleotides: TGTGCCAGCAGCTTCGGGACTCCGTGGGGAAATGAGCAGTTCTTC. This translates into CASSFGTPWGNEQFF.

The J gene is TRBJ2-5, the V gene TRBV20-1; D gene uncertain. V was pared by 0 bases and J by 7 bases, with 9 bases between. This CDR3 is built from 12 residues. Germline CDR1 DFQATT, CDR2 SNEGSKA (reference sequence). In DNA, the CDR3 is TGCAGTGCTAGAGAAGGATCGGGGACCCAGTACTTC. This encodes CSAREGSGTQYF.

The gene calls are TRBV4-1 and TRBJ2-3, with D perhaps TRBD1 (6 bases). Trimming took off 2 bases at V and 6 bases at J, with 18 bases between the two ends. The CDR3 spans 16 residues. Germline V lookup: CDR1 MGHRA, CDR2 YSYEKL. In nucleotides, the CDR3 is TGCGCCAGCAGCCAAAGCGACAGGATAAGGTGGGATACGCAGTATTTT. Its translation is CASSQSDRIRWDTQYF.

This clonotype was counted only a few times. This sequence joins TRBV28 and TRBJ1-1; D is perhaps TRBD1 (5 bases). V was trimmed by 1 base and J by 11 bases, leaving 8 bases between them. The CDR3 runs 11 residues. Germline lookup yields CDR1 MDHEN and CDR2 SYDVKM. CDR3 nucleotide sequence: TGTGCCAGCAGTTTATCACAGGCGGCTTTCTTT. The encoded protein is CASSLSQAAFF.

For the CDR3, the DNA is TGCAGTGCTAGACAGGGGGTAACTAATGAAAAACTGTTTTTT. Its protein product is CSARQGVTNEKLFF. The chain recombines TRBV20-1 with TRBJ1-4; 7 nucleotides match TRBD1. Germline values: CDR1 DFQATT, CDR2 SNEGSKA (reference sequence). V shed 2 bases and J 1 base; nucleotides not matched to a gene: 1. The CDR3 has 14 residues.

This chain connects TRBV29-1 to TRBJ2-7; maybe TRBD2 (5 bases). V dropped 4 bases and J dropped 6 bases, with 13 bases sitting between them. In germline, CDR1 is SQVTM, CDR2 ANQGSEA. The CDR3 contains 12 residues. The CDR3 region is CSVGAGVAEQYF. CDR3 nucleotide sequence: TGCAGCGTTGGGGCGGGTGTCGCCGAGCAGTACTTC.

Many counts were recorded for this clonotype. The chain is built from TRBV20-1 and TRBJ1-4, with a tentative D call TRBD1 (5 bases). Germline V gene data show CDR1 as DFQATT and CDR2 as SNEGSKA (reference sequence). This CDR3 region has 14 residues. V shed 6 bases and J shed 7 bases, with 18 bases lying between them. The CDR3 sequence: CSAISGTGAEKLFF. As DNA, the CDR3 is TGCAGTGCAATTTCCGGGACGGGAGCTGAAAAACTGTTTTTT.

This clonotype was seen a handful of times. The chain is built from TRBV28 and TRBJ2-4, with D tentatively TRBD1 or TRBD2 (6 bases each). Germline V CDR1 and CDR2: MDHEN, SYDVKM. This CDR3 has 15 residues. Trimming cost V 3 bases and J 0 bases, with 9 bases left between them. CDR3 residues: CASSLEGVAKNIQYF. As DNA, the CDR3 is TGTGCCAGCAGTTTGGAGGGGGTAGCCAAAAACATTCAGTACTTC.